This T cell receptor beta chain derives from a study of blood T cell repertoires in COVID-19. Sequencing used immunoSEQ multiplex PCR; TCRdb keeps in-frame clones, though not all of them. In the table there are fewer than 250,000 clones, about 80% of which are singletons. The CDR3 runs 18 residues. V gave up 0 bases and J gave up 6 bases, with 24 bases separating them. Germline-derived CDR1 and CDR2 are SGDLS and YYNGEE. Everyone who took part was roughly 18 to 89 years old, and they came from about 23 US areas. Categorization into cohorts depended on clinical history that participants reported. A COVID-19 case had been met by exposed participants during the 2 weeks before study entry. This clone occurred once.

The receptor was derived from a woman in her 40s who had been exposed to COVID-19. Sequenced: PBMCs or T cells enriched from blood (not recorded which). The chain combines TRBV9 with TRBJ1-2; D may be TRBD1 (6 bases). The CDR3 reads CASSVGIGDRTKANGYTF. The CDR3 DNA reads TGTGCCAGCAGCGTAGGAATCGGTGACAGGACCAAGGCCAATGGCTACACCTTC.